A selection of T cell receptor beta chains follows, all from one sample in a study of T cell responses to AZD1222 COVID-19 vaccine. The protocol was immunoSEQ multiplex PCR, while the TCRdb copy is restricted to in-frame clones and leaves out a portion. This table holds more than 140,000 clones, over 85% found once. The source was peripheral blood, collected on day 0 of MenACWY control vaccination. Receptors originate from an adult in good health. CDR3s include the opening cysteine and the closing phenylalanine or tryptophan. The D gene is left open where the match is weak. Part of the rows lack a size; the others show once, few, many or a class for expanded clones.

TRBJ2-7,few,TRBV2,TRBD2,CASSREREEYEQYF,TGTGCCAGCAGCAGAGAGCGGGAGGAGTACGAGCAGTACTTC
TRBJ1-2,-,TRBV6-5,-,CASTLVGSGHGYTF,TGTGCCAGCACTCTCGTAGGGTCGGGGCATGGCTACACCTTC
TRBJ2-5,-,TRBV6-2/TRBV6-3,TRBD2,CASSYIRTSGGLVILETQYF,TGTGCCAGCAGTTACATTAGGACTAGCGGGGGCCTAGTGATTCTAGAGACCCAGTACTTC
TRBJ1-2,-,TRBV27,TRBD1,CASSWDRASGYTF,TGTGCCAGCAGTTGGGACAGGGCGAGTGGCTACACCTTC
TRBJ1-2,-,TRBV4-2,TRBD1,CASSQESRGFNDEGYTF,TGTGCCAGCAGCCAAGAGTCCAGGGGGTTTAATGACGAGGGCTACACCTTC
TRBJ2-7,once,TRBV29-1,-,CSVSEGVGYEQYF,TGCAGCGTCAGCGAGGGCGTTGGCTACGAGCAGTACTTC
TRBJ1-1,-,TRBV5-1,-,CASSLQGRGDTEAFF,TGCGCCAGCAGCTTGCAGGGCCGCGGGGACACTGAAGCTTTCTTT
TRBJ2-3,-,TRBV5-5,-,CASSLVAGSTDTQYF,TGTGCCAGCAGCTTGGTGGCGGGCAGCACAGATACGCAGTATTTT
TRBJ1-1,-,TRBV20-1,-,CSAKGSTEAFF,TGCAGTGCTAAGGGGTCCACTGAAGCTTTCTTT
TRBJ2-6,once,TRBV7-9,-,CASRGLGANVLTF,TGTGCCAGCAGGGGGCTTGGGGCCAACGTCCTGACTTTC
TRBJ1-2,-,TRBV19,-,CASSIQTALDYGYTF,TGTGCCAGTAGTATCCAGACAGCGTTGGACTATGGCTACACCTTC
TRBJ2-7,-,TRBV6-1,TRBD2,CASSENTSGLSYEQYF,TGTGCCAGCAGTGAAAATACTAGCGGGCTCTCCTACGAGCAGTACTTC
TRBJ1-1,-,TRBV5-1,-,CASQGQTNTEAFF,TGCGCTTCCCAGGGGCAGACGAACACTGAAGCTTTCTTT
TRBJ2-7,-,TRBV2,TRBD2,CATKTSGYEQYF,TGTGCCACCAAGACTAGCGGCTACGAGCAGTACTTC
TRBJ1-4,-,TRBV27,-,CASSPLDSNEKLFF,TGTGCCAGCAGTCCCTTAGATTCTAATGAAAAACTGTTTTTT
TRBJ2-1,-,TRBV27,-,CASSFVYKKGNEQFF,TGTGCCAGCAGTTTTGTCTACAAAAAGGGGAATGAGCAGTTCTTC
TRBJ1-3,-,TRBV13,-,CASSINPEDPGNTIYF,TGTGCCAGCAGCATAAACCCTGAGGATCCTGGAAACACCATATATTTT
TRBJ1-2,-,TRBV6-1,-,CASSEAFSTIIDYGYTF,TGTGCCAGCAGTGAAGCGTTCAGCACCATTATAGACTATGGCTACACCTTC
TRBJ1-2,-,TRBV5-1,-,CASSLVGGPDGYTF,TGCGCCAGCAGCTTGGTCGGGGGGCCGGATGGCTACACCTTC
TRBJ1-3,-,TRBV9,-,CASSVGGRERNTIYF,TGTGCCAGCAGCGTAGGCGGCAGGGAAAGAAACACCATATATTTT
TRBJ2-2,-,TRBV4-2,-,CASSRPSYVRELFF,TGTGCCAGCAGCCGTCCTAGCTACGTTCGGGAGCTGTTTTTT
TRBJ2-2,once,TRBV25-1,-,CAISPRGNTGELFF,TGTGCCATCTCGCCCAGGGGGAACACCGGGGAGCTGTTTTTT
TRBJ1-2,-,TRBV12-3/TRBV12-4,-,CASSLGQAYGYTF,TGTGCCAGCAGTTTGGGCCAAGCCTATGGCTACACCTTC
TRBJ2-3,-,TRBV6-5,TRBD2,CATSDLAGGTDTQYF,TGTGCCACGTCAGATCTAGCGGGAGGCACAGATACGCAGTATTTT
TRBJ1-3,-,TRBV6-2/TRBV6-3,TRBD1,CASSSRTGSIYF,TGTGCCAGCAGTTCAAGGACAGGGTCCATATATTTT
TRBJ1-5,-,TRBV27,-,CASSRPGLNQPQHF,TGTGCCAGCAGCCGTCCGGGACTTAATCAGCCCCAGCATTTT
TRBJ1-5,-,TRBV2,-,CASSSLGGNQPQHF,TGTGCCAGCAGCTCGTTGGGGGGCAATCAGCCCCAGCATTTT
TRBJ1-5,-,TRBV19,-,CASSSLAADSNQPQHF,TGTGCCAGTAGTAGTCTGGCCGCCGATAGCAATCAGCCCCAGCATTTT
TRBJ2-7,-,TRBV19,TRBD1,CASSIPRTGGSYEQYF,TGTGCCAGTAGTATCCCCCGGACAGGGGGCTCCTACGAGCAGTACTTC
TRBJ1-3,-,TRBV4-3,-,CASSLGGPSGNTIYF,TGCGCCAGCAGCCTGGGGGGACCCTCTGGAAACACCATATATTTT
TRBJ1-1,-,TRBV15,-,CATSRDVVEGEAFF,TGTGCCACCAGCAGAGATGTAGTGGAGGGGGAAGCTTTCTTT
TRBJ1-1,-,TRBV6-1,-,CASSEAPEEVNTEAFF,TGTGCCAGCAGTGAAGCGCCTGAGGAGGTGAACACTGAAGCTTTCTTT
TRBJ1-1,-,TRBV5-6,-,CASSPGGRSTEAFF,TGTGCCAGCAGCCCGGGGGGCCGCTCCACTGAAGCTTTCTTT
TRBJ1-6,-,TRBV12-3/TRBV12-4,-,CASSSHPNSPLHF,TGTGCCAGCAGTTCTCACCCTAATTCACCCCTCCACTTT
TRBJ2-1,-,TRBV30,-,CAWSVSFYNEQFF,TGTGCCTGGAGTGTGTCCTTTTACAATGAGCAGTTCTTC
TRBJ1-6,-,TRBV14,TRBD1,CASSQGQGMTPLHF,TGTGCCAGCAGCCAAGGACAGGGGATGACACCCCTCCACTTT
TRBJ1-3,-,TRBV20-1,TRBD1,CSASDRGSGNTIYF,TGCAGTGCTAGTGACAGGGGGAGCGGAAACACCATATATTTT
TRBJ2-1,-,TRBV24-1,-,CATSDFASNEQFF,TGTGCCACCAGTGATTTCGCTAGCAATGAGCAGTTCTTC
TRBJ2-7,-,TRBV11-2,TRBD1,CASSHGQGEVNEQYF,TGTGCCAGCAGCCACGGACAGGGGGAAGTCAACGAGCAGTACTTC
TRBJ2-7,-,TRBV5-4,TRBD1,CASRVGGQGIYEQYF,TGTGCCAGCAGAGTGGGTGGACAGGGAATATACGAGCAGTACTTC
TRBJ1-1,-,TRBV7-2,-,CASRPGLVGYRAFF,TGTGCCAGCAGACCGGGACTGGTGGGTTATCGAGCTTTCTTT
TRBJ1-4,-,TRBV4-3,TRBD1,CASSQSPRGRDEKLFF,TGCGCCAGCAGCCAATCTCCTAGGGGGCGCGATGAAAAACTGTTTTTT
TRBJ2-1,-,TRBV7-2,-,CASSLAEYNEQFF,TGTGCCAGCAGCTTAGCGGAGTACAATGAGCAGTTCTTC
TRBJ1-1,-,TRBV7-9,TRBD1,CASSLYRGQDTEAFF,TGTGCCAGCAGCCTTTACAGGGGGCAGGACACTGAAGCTTTCTTT